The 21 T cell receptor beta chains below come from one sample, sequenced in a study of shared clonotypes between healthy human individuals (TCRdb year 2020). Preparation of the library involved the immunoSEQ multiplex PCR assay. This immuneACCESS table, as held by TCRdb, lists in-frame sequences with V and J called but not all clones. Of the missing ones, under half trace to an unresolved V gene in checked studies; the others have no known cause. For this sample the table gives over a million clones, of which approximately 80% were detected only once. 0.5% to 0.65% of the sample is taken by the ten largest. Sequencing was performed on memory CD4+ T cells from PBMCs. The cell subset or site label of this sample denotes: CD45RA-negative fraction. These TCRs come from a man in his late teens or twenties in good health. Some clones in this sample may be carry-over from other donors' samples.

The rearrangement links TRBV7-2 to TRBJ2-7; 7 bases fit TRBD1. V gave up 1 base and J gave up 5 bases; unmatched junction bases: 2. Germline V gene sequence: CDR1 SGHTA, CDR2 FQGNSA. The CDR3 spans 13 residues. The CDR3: CASSLDRGHEQYF. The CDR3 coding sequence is TGTGCCAGCAGCTTAGACAGGGGCCACGAGCAGTACTTC. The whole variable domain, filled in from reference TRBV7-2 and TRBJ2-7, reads GAGVSQSPSNKVTEKGKDVELRCDPISGHTALYWYRQSLGQGLEFLIYFQGNSAPDKSGLPSDRFSAERTGGSVSTLTIQRTQQEDSAVYLCASSLDRGHEQYFGPGTRLTVT.

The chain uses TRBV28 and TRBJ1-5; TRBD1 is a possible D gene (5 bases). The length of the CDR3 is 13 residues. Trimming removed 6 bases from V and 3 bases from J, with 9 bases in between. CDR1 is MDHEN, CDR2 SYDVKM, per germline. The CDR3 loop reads CASSGGANQPQHF. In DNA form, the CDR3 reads TGTGCCAGCAGCGGCGGGGCCAATCAGCCCCAGCATTTT.

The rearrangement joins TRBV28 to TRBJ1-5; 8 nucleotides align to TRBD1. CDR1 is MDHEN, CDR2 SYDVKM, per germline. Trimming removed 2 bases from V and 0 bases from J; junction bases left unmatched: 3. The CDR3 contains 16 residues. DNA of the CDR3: TGTGCCAGCAGTTTAGAAACAGGGGGTAGCAATCAGCCCCAGCATTTT. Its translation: CASSLETGGSNQPQHF.

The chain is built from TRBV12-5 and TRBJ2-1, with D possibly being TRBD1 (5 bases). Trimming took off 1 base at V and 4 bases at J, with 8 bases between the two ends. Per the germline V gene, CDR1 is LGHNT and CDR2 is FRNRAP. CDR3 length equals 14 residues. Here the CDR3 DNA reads TGTGCTAGTGGTTTGGAAGACAGTTACAATGAGCAGTTCTTC. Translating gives CASGLEDSYNEQFF.

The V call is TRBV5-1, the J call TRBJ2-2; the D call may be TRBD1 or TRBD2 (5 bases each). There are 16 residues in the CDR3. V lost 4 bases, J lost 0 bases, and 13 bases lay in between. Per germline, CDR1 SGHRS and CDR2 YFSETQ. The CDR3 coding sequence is TGCGCCAGCAGCATTGGGGGTACGGCGAACACCGGGGAGCTGTTTTTT. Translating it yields CASSIGGTANTGELFF.

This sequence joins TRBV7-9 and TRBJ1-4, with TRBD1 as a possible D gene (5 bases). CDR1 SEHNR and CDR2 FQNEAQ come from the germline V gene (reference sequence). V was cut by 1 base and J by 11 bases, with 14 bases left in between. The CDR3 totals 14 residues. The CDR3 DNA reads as TGTGCCAGCAGCTTAGGGGACCGGGGAGGGAAACTGTTTTTT. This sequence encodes CASSLGDRGGKLFF.

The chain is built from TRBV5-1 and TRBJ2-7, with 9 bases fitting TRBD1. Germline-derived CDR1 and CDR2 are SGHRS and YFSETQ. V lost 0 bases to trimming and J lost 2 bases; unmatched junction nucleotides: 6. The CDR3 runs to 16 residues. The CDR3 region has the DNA TGCGCCAGCAGCTTGGCCCCCGGGACAGGGACCTACGAGCAGTACTTC. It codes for CASSLAPGTGTYEQYF.

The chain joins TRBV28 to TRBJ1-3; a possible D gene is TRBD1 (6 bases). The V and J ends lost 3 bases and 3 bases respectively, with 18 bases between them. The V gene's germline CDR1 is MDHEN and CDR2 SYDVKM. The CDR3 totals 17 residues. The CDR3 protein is CASSLGAGGRDGNTIYF. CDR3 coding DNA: TGTGCCAGCAGTTTGGGGGCGGGTGGGCGCGATGGAAACACCATATATTTT.

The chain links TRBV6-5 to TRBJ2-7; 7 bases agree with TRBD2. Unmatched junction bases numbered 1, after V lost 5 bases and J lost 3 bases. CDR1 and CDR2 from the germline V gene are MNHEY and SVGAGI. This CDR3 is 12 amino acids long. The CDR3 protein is CASSGLDYEQYF. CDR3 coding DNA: TGTGCCAGCAGTGGACTAGACTACGAGCAGTACTTC.

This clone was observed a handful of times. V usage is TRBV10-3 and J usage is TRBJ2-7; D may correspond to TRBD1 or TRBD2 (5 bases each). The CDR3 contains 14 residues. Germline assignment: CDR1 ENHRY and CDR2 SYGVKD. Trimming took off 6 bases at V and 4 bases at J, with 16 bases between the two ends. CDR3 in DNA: TGTGCCATCAGGGACGGGACGCAGGAATACGAGCAGTACTTC. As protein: CAIRDGTQEYEQYF.

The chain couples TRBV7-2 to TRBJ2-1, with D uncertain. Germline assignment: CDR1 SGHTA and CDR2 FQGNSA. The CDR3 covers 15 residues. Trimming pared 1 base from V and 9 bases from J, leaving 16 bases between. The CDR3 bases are TGTGCCAGCAGCTTAGGGTACAGTCGGTCAGCTGAGCAGTTCTTC. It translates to CASSLGYSRSAEQFF. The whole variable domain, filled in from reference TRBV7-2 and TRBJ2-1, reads GAGVSQSPSNKVTEKGKDVELRCDPISGHTALYWYRQSLGQGLEFLIYFQGNSAPDKSGLPSDRFSAERTGGSVSTLTIQRTQQEDSAVYLCASSLGYSRSAEQFFGPGTRLTVL.

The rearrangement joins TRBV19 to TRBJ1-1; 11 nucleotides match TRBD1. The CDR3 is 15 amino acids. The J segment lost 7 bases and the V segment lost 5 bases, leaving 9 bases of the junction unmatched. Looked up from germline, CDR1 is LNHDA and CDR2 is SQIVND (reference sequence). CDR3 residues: CASSPRTGGSGEAFF. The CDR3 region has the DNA TGTGCCAGTAGTCCTCGGACAGGGGGCTCGGGTGAAGCTTTCTTT.

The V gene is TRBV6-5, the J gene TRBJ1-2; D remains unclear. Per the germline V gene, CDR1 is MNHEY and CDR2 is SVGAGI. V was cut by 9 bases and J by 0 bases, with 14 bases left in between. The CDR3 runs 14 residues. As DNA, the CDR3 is TGTGCCAGTAAAAACAGACTATCTAACTATGGCTACACCTTC. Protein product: CASKNRLSNYGYTF.

The CDR3 region has the DNA TGTGCCAGCAGCCGGACTTTAAACTATGGCTACACCTTC. Protein: CASSRTLNYGYTF. The chain carries TRBV2 and TRBJ1-2, with D unresolved. CDR3 length: 13 residues. Germline CDR1 is SNHLY and CDR2 is FYNNEI. V dropped 6 bases and J dropped 2 bases, with 10 bases sitting between them.

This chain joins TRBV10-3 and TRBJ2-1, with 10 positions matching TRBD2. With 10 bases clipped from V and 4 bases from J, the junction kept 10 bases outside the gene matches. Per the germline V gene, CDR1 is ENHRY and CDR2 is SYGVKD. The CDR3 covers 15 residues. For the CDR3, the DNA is TGTGCCACCAAGGCCGGGACTAGCGATTACAATGAGCAGTTCTTC. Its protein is CATKAGTSDYNEQFF.

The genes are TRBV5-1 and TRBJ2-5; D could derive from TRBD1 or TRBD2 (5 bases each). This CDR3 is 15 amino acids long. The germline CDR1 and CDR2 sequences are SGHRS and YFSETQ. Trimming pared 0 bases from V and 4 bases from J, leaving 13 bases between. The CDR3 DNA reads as TGCGCCAGCAGCTTGGCATCGGGTGGGGGAGAGACCCAGTACTTC. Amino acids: CASSLASGGGETQYF. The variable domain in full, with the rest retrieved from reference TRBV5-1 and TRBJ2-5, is KAGVTQTPRYLIKTRGQQVTLSCSPISGHRSVSWYQQTPGQGLQFLFEYFSETQRNKGNFPGRFSGRQFSNSRSEMNVSTLELGDSALYLCASSLASGGGETQYFGPGTRLLVL.

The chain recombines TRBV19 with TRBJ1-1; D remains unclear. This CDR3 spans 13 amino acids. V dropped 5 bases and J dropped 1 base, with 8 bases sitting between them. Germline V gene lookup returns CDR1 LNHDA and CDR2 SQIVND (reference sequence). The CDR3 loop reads CASSWDWNTEAFF. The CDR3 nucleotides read TGTGCCAGTAGTTGGGATTGGAACACTGAAGCTTTCTTT.

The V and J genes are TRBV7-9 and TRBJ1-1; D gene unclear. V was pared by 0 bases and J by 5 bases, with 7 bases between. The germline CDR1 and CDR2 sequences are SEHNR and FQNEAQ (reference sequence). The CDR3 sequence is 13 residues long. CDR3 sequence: CASSLAGMTEAFF. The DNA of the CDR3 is TGTGCCAGCAGCTTAGCAGGGATGACTGAAGCTTTCTTT.

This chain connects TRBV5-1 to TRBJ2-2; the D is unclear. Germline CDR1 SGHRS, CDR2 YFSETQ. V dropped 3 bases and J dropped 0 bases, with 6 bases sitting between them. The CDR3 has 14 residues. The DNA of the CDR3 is TGCGCCAGCAGCTCGGTCTCGAACACCGGGGAGCTGTTTTTT. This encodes CASSSVSNTGELFF.

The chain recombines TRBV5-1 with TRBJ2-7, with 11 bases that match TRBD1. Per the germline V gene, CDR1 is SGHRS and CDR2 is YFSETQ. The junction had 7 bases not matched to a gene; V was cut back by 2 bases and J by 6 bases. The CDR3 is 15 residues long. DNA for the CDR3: TGCGCCAGCAGCTTAATTCCGGGACAGGGGGGCGAGCAGTACTTC. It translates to CASSLIPGQGGEQYF.

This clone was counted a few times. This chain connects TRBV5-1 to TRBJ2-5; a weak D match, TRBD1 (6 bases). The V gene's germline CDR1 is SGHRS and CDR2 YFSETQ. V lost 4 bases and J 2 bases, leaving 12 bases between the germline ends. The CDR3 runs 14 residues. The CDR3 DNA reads TGCGCCAGCAGCCTCAGAGGACAGCAAGAGACCCAGTACTTC. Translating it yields CASSLRGQQETQYF.